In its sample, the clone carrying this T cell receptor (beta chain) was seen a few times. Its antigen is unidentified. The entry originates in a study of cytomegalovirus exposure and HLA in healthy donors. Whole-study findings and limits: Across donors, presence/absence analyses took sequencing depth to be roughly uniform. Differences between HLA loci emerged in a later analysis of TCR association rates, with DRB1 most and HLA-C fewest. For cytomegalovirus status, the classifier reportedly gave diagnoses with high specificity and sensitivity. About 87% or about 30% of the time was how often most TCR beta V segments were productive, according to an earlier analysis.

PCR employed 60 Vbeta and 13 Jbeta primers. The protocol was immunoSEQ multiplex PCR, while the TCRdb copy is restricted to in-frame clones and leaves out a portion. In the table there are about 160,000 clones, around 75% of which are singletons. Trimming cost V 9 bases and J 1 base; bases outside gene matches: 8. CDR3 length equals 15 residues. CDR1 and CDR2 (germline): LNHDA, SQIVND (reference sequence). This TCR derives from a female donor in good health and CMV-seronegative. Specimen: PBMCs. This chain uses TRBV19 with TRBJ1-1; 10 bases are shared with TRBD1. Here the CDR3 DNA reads TGTGCCAGCCGAGACAGGGGGCGGGGGAACACTGAAGCTTTCTTT. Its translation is CASRDRGRGNTEAFF.